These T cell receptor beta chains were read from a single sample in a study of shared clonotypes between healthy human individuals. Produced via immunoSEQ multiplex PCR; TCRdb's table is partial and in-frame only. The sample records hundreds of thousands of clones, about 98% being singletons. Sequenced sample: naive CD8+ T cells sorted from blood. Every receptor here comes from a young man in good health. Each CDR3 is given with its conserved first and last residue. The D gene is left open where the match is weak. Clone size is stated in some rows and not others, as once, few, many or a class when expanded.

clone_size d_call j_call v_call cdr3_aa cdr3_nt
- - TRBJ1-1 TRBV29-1 CSVERRGEAFF TGCAGCGTGGAGAGGAGGGGTGAAGCTTTCTTT
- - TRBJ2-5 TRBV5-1 CASSLEGVETQYF TGCGCCAGCAGCTTGGAGGGAGTGGAGACCCAGTACTTC
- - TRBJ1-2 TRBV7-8 CASSLSGSTQSPPNYGYTF TGTGCCAGCAGCTTAAGCGGCAGCACACAGTCCCCCCCGAACTATGGCTACACCTTC
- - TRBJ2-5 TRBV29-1 CSVLARETQYF TGCAGCGTACTAGCTAGGGAGACCCAGTACTTC
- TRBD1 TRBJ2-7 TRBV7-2 CASSFTGGMREQYF TGTGCCAGCAGCTTCACAGGGGGGATGAGGGAGCAGTACTTC
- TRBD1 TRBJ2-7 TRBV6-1 CASSGWDSSYEQYF TGTGCCAGCAGTGGGTGGGACAGTTCCTACGAGCAGTACTTC
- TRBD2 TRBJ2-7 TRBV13 CASSSTSGIFYEQYF TGTGCCAGCAGTTCTACTAGCGGGATCTTCTACGAGCAGTACTTC
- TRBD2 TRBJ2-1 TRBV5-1 CASSFYSGRRGNEQFF TGCGCCAGCAGCTTCTATAGCGGGAGGCGCGGGAATGAGCAGTTCTTC
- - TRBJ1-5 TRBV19 CASKSTVGLGNQPQHF TGTGCCAGTAAAAGTACTGTGGGGTTAGGCAATCAGCCCCAGCATTTT
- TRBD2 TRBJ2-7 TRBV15 CATREGGVYEQYF TGTGCCACCAGGGAGGGAGGGGTCTACGAGCAGTACTTC
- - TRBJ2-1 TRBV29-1 CSVEEASTKAGQFF TGCAGCGTTGAGGAGGCCAGCACCAAGGCCGGGCAGTTCTTC
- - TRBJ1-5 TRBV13 CASSLGIQPQHF TGTGCCAGCAGCTTAGGTATTCAGCCCCAGCATTTT
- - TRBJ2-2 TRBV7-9 CASSYAGEGRGELFF TGTGCCAGCAGCTATGCAGGAGAGGGGCGCGGGGAGCTGTTTTTT
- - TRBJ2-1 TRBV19 CASSIPTDTHNEQFF TGTGCCAGTAGTATTCCCACGGATACCCACAATGAGCAGTTCTTC
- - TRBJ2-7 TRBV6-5 CASSYDGVGRDEQYF TGTGCCAGCAGTTACGACGGGGTGGGAAGGGACGAGCAGTACTTC
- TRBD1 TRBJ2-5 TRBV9 CASSVAGGGRETQYF TGTGCCAGCAGCGTAGCAGGGGGCGGGCGAGAGACCCAGTACTTC
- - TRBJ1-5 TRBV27 CASSSAGYQPQHF TGTGCCAGCAGTTCAGCAGGGTATCAGCCCCAGCATTTT
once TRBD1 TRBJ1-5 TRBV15 CATSREGTGRQPQHF TGTGCCACCAGCAGAGAAGGGACAGGGCGTCAGCCCCAGCATTTT
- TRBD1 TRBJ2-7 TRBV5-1 CASSAPRQGHYEQYF TGCGCCAGCAGCGCCCCCCGACAGGGTCACTACGAGCAGTACTTC
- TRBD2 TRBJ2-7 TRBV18 CASSPSGASYEQYF TGTGCCAGCTCTCCTAGCGGAGCCTCCTACGAGCAGTACTTC
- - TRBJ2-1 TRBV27 CASSNLDGGNEQFF TGTGCCAGCAGTAACCTAGATGGAGGAAATGAGCAGTTCTTC
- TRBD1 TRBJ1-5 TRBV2 CASRDRGNQPQHF TGTGCCAGCAGGGACAGGGGGAATCAGCCCCAGCATTTT
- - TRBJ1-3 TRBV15 CATSRSRETAGNTIYF TGTGCCACCAGCCGATCTAGGGAAACGGCTGGAAACACCATATATTTT
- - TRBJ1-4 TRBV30 CAWSVQELSDEKLFF TGTGCCTGGAGTGTACAGGAGTTGTCGGATGAAAAACTGTTTTTT
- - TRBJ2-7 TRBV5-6 CASSLWLTPTYEQYF TGTGCCAGCAGCCTGTGGTTGACACCGACCTACGAGCAGTACTTC
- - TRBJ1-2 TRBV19 CASTTGLSYGYTF TGTGCCAGTACCACAGGGCTTTCATATGGCTACACCTTC
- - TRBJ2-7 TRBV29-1 CSVVSSYEQYF TGCAGCGTTGTTAGCTCCTACGAGCAGTACTTC
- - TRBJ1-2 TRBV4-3 CASSQDTTAAWYGYTF TGCGCCAGCAGCCAAGATACGACGGCCGCATGGTATGGCTACACCTTC